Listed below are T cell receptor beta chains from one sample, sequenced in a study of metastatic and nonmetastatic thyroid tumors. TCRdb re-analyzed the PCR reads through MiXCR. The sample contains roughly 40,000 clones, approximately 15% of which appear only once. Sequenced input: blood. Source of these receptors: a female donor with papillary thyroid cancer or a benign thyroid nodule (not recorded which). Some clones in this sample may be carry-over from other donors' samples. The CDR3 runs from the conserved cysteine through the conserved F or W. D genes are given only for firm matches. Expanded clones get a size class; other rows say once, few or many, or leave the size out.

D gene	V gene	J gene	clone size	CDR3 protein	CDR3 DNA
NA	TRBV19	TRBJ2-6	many	CASSIVGGAGGANVLTF	TGTGCCAGTAGTATAGTAGGAGGGGCGGGCGGGGCCAACGTCCTGACTTTC
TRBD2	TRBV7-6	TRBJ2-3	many	CASSHRLAGGVDTQYF	TGTGCCAGCAGCCATCGACTAGCGGGAGGGGTAGATACGCAGTATTTT
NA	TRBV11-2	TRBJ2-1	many	CASSSAEVEQFF	TGTGCCAGCAGCTCCGCGGAAGTTGAGCAGTTCTTC
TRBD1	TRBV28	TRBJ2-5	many	CASSLSYRGTETQYF	TGTGCCAGCAGTTTATCTTACAGGGGGACAGAGACCCAGTACTTC
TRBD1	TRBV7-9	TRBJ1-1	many	CASSRGQENTEAFF	TGTGCCAGCAGCCGTGGACAGGAAAACACTGAAGCTTTCTTT
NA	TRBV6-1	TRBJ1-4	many	CASSEGYSGFEKLFF	TGTGCCAGCAGTGAAGGATACTCAGGGTTCGAAAAACTGTTTTTT
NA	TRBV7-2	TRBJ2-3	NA	CASSSSRAGDTQYF	TGTGCCAGCAGCTCCTCTCGGGCGGGAGATACGCAGTATTTT
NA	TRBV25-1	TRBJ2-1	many	CASSEQGGRGAYNEQFF	TGTGCCAGCAGTGAACAGGGGGGGAGAGGGGCCTACAATGAGCAGTTCTTC
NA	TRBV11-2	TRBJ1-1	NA	CASSLLAGTEAFF	TGTGCCAGCAGCTTATTGGCGGGCACTGAAGCTTTCTTT
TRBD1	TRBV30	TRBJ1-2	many	CAARQGRSYGYTF	TGTGCCGCCCGACAGGGGAGAAGCTATGGCTACACCTTC
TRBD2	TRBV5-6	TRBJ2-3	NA	CASSFRTSGRTDTQYF	TGTGCCAGCAGCTTCCGGACTAGCGGGCGCACAGATACGCAGTATTTT
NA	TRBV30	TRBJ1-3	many	CAWSRILPGNTIYF	TGTGCCTGGAGTCGCATTCTCCCTGGAAACACCATATATTTT
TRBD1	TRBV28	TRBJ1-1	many	CASSTRQGRTEAFF	TGTGCCAGCAGTACCAGACAGGGGAGAACTGAAGCTTTCTTT
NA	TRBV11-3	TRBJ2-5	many	CASSLEGGTQETQYF	TGTGCCAGCAGCTTAGAGGGCGGGACCCAAGAGACCCAGTACTTC
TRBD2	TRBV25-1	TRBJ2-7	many	CTSSEWAPARGDYEQYF	TGTACCAGCAGTGAATGGGCCCCAGCCCGGGGGGACTACGAGCAGTACTTC
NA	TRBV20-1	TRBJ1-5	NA	CSATAGSAGVGQPQHF	TGCAGTGCCACAGCGGGGTCGGCAGGGGTAGGTCAGCCCCAGCATTTT
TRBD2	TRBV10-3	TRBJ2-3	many	CAISERPAGGGDTQYF	TGTGCCATCAGTGAACGACCAGCGGGAGGTGGAGATACGCAGTATTTT
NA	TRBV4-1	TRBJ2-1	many	CASSQDRVSSYNEQFF	TGCGCCAGCAGCCAAGATCGAGTTAGCTCCTACAATGAGCAGTTCTTC
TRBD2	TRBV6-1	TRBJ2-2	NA	CASTGTSGRAYTGELFF	TGTGCCAGCACCGGTACTAGCGGGAGGGCCTACACCGGGGAGCTGTTTTTT
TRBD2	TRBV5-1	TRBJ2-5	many	CASSLAGLAGQETQYF	TGCGCCAGCAGCTTGGCCGGACTAGCGGGACAAGAGACCCAGTACTTC
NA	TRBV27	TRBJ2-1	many	CASSPTRGLEGNEQFF	TGTGCCAGCAGTCCTACGCGGGGGCTCGAGGGGAATGAGCAGTTCTTC
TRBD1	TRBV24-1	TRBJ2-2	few	CATSDWDSSNTGELFF	TGTGCCACCAGTGATTGGGACAGTTCGAACACCGGGGAGCTGTTTTTT
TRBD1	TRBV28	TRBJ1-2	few	CASSPGLEDRGIYGYTF	TGTGCCAGCAGCCCCGGGCTCGAGGACAGGGGGATCTATGGCTACACCTTC
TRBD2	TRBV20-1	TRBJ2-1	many	CSARDAFSGRMGTYNEQFF	TGCAGTGCTAGAGACGCGTTTAGCGGGAGGATGGGCACCTACAATGAGCAGTTCTTC
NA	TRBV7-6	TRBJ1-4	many	CASSPQGNEKLFF	TGTGCCAGCAGCCCACAGGGAAACGAAAAACTGTTTTTT
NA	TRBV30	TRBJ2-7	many	CAWSGVSYEQYF	TGTGCCTGGAGTGGGGTCTCCTACGAGCAGTACTTC
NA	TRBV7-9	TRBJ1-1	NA	CASSPGTLWAAFF	TGTGCCAGCAGCCCGGGGACATTGTGGGCGGCTTTCTTT
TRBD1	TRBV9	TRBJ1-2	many	CASSDPNRGYGYTF	TGTGCCAGCAGCGACCCCAACAGGGGATATGGCTACACCTTC
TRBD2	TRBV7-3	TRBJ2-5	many	CASSTGTSGKETQYF	TGTGCCAGCAGCACAGGGACTAGCGGAAAAGAGACCCAGTACTTC
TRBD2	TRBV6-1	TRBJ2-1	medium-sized	CASLKASGSEEQFF	TGTGCCAGCTTAAAGGCTAGCGGGAGTGAGGAGCAGTTCTTC
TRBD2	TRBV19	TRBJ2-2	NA	CASSAPSGCAAGDLFF	TGTGCCAGTAGTGCCCCTAGCGGGTGTGCCGCCGGGGATCTGTTTTTT
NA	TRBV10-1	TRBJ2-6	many	CASSEGAGANVLTF	TGCGCCAGCAGTGAGGGGGCTGGGGCCAACGTCCTGACTTTC
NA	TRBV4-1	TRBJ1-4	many	CASSQDPRGNEKLFF	TGCGCCAGCAGCCAAGACCCGAGGGGGAATGAAAAACTGTTTTTT
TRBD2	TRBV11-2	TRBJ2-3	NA	CASSPGGGATTDTQYF	TGTGCCAGCAGTCCCGGCGGGGGGGCCACGACAGATACGCAGTATTTT
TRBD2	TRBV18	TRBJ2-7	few	CASSPGTSNEQYF	TGTGCCAGCTCACCCGGGACTAGCAACGAGCAGTACTTC
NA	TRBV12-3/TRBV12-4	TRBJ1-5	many	CASSLWGSQPQHF	TGTGCCAGCAGTTTATGGGGGAGTCAGCCCCAGCATTTT
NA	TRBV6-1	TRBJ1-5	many	CASSPDWNQPQHF	TGTGCCAGCAGTCCCGATTGGAATCAGCCCCAGCATTTT
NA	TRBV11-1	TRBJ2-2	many	CASSLGDPWKSNTGELFF	TGTGCCAGCAGCTTAGGGGACCCCTGGAAATCGAACACCGGGGAGCTGTTTTTT
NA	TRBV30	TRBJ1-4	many	CAWARPSTEKLFF	TGTGCCTGGGCCCGACCCTCTACCGAAAAACTGTTTTTT
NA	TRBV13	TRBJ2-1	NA	CASSLAGPPEQFF	TGTGCCAGCAGCTTAGCGGGGCCACCTGAGCAGTTCTTC
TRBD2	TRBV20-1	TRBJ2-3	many	CSASYRLAGVDTQYF	TGCAGTGCTTCCTACCGGCTAGCGGGAGTGGATACGCAGTATTTT
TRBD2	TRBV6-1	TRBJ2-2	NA	CASSGLEGGTGTGELLF	TGTGCCAGCAGTGGTCTAGAGGGAGGGACGGGCACCGGGGAGCTGCTTTTT
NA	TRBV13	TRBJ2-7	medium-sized	CASSLRGVAYEQYF	TGTGCCAGCAGCTTAAGGGGAGTAGCCTACGAGCAGTACTTC
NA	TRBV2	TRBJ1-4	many	CASSLSLNPDEKLFF	TGTGCCAGCAGCCTCTCCCTTAACCCCGATGAAAAACTGTTTTTT
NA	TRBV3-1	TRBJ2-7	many	CASSQAGNPYEQYF	TGTGCCAGCAGCCAGGCAGGGAACCCTTACGAGCAGTACTTC
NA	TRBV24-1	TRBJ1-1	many	CATSDPDHGVTEAFF	TGTGCCACCAGTGATCCTGACCATGGGGTCACTGAAGCTTTCTTT
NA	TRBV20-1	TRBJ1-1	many	CSAEKPGSGEAFF	TGCAGTGCGGAAAAACCCGGAAGTGGTGAAGCTTTCTTT
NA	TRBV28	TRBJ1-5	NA	CASSPPQGNQPQHF	TGTGCCAGTAGTCCCCCCCAGGGTAACCAGCCCCAGCATTTT
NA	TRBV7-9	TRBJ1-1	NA	CASRGQSGNTEAFF	TGTGCCAGCAGGGGGCAATCTGGGAACACTGAAGCTTTCTTT
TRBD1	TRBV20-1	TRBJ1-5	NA	CSARDRAGGQPQHF	TGCAGTGCTAGAGATCGGGCAGGGGGTCAGCCCCAGCATTTT
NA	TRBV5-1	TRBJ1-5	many	CASSLQGGSGQPQHF	TGCGCCAGTAGCTTGCAAGGGGGGTCGGGCCAGCCCCAGCATTTT
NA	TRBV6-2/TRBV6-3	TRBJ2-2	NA	CASSYSGGVTAGELFF	TGTGCCAGCAGTTACTCAGGGGGTGTGACGGCCGGGGAGCTGTTTTTT
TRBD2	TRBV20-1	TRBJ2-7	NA	CSARELAGVSEQYF	TGCAGTGCTAGAGAGCTGGCGGGAGTATCCGAGCAGTACTTC
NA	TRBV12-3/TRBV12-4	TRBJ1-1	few	CASRLQGNTEAFF	TGTGCCAGCAGACTACAGGGGAACACTGAAGCTTTCTTT